This T cell receptor beta chain was sequenced in a study of glioma-infiltrating T cells after dendritic cell vaccination. The primer mix had 60 V beta and 13 J beta primers. Some clones are missing from TCRdb's copy, which holds only in-frame ones; the method was immunoSEQ multiplex PCR. The data contain approximately 82,000 clones, 70% to 90% of them singletons. Of note for this clone: Its antigen remains unknown.

This CDR3 spans 15 amino acids. The germline V gene encodes CDR1 SGDLS and CDR2 YYNGEE. Germline trimming cut 4 bases from V and 6 bases from J; bases unmatched to any gene: 8. Study conclusions and caveats: No direct clonality-survival link was found; a diverse polyclonal response may matter.

V gene TRBV9 combines with J gene TRBJ2-1, with TRBD1 matching 9 bases. The source was blood, collected before dendritic cell vaccination. This sequence was found in a human donor with glioblastoma. For the CDR3, the DNA is TGTGCCAGCAGCTCTTTGGGGACAGGGAGCAATGAGCAGTTCTTC. It specifies CASSSLGTGSNEQFF. Variable domain in full (rest from reference TRBV9 and TRBJ2-1): DSGVTQTPKHLITATGQRVTLRCSPRSGDLSVYWYQQSLDQGLQFLIQYYNGEERAKGNILERFSAQQFPDLHSELNLSSLELGDSALYFCASSSLGTGSNEQFFGPGTRLTVL.